The present entry profiles one T cell receptor (beta chain) with its context. Its antigen is as yet unknown. Every one of the donors was a Caucasian adult that lived in Nashville, Tennessee. Partitioning of CD4+ cells yielded a CD45RA+ naive subset and a CD45RA-negative memory subset. These data come from a study of shared clonotypes between healthy human individuals. The study's findings and limits: Estimated richness was generally greater in naive than memory subsets. All-four-donor shared clonotypes had higher generation probabilities than non-shared clonotypes did.

Data came from immunoSEQ multiplex PCR; TCRdb stores just in-frame clones and leaves some out. This table holds about 1.1 million clones, around 78% found once. Per germline, CDR1 LNHDA and CDR2 SQIVND (reference sequence). V lost 8 bases to trimming and J lost 4 bases; unmatched junction nucleotides: 6. This CDR3 contains 14 residues. The sample taken for sequencing was memory CD4+ T cells from PBMCs. Subset in this sample: CD45RA-negative fraction. The sequence derives from a man aged 18-30 years in good health. Some clones in this sample may be carry-over from other donors' samples. The gene calls are TRBV19 and TRBJ2-3; 10 positions agree with TRBD2. The CDR3 region is CASSLAGAADTQYF. The CDR3 DNA reads as TGTGCCAGTTCCCTAGCGGGAGCGGCAGATACGCAGTATTTT.